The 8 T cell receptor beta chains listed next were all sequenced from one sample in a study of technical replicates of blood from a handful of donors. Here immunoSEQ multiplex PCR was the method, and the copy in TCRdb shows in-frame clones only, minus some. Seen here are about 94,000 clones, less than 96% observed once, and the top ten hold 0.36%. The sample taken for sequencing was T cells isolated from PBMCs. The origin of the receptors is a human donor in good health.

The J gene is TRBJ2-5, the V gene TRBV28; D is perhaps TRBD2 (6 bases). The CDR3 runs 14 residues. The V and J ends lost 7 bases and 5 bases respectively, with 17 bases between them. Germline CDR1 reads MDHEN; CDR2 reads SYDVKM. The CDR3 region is CASIGGIMGETQYF. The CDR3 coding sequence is TGTGCCAGCATCGGGGGTATCATGGGGGAGACCCAGTACTTC.

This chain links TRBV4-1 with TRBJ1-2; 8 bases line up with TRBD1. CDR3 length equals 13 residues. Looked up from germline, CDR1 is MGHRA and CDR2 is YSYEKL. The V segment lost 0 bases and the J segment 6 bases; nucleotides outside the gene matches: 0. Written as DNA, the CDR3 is TGCGCCAGCAGCCAAGAGGGACAGGATGGCTACACCTTC. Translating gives CASSQEGQDGYTF.

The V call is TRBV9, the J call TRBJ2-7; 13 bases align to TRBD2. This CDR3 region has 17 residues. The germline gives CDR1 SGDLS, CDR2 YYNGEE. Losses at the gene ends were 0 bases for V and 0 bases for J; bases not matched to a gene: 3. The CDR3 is CASSVDTSGRASYEQYF. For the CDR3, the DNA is TGTGCCAGCAGCGTAGACACTAGCGGGAGGGCCTCCTACGAGCAGTACTTC. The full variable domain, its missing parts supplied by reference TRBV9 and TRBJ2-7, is DSGVTQTPKHLITATGQRVTLRCSPRSGDLSVYWYQQSLDQGLQFLIQYYNGEERAKGNILERFSAQQFPDLHSELNLSSLELGDSALYFCASSVDTSGRASYEQYFGPGTRLTVT.

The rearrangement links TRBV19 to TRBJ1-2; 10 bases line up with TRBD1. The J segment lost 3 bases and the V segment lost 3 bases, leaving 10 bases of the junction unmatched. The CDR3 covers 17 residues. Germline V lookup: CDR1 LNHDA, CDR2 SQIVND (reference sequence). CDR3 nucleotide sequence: TGTGCCAGTAGTATCTCGGGACAGGGGATAATTCACTATGGCTACACCTTC. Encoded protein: CASSISGQGIIHYGYTF.

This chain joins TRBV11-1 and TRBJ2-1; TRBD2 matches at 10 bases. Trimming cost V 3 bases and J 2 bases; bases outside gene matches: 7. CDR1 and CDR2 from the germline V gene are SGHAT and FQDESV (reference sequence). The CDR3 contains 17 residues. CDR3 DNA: TGTGCCAGCAGCTTCAAGGGGACTAGCGTACCCTACAATGAGCAGTTCTTC. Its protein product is CASSFKGTSVPYNEQFF.

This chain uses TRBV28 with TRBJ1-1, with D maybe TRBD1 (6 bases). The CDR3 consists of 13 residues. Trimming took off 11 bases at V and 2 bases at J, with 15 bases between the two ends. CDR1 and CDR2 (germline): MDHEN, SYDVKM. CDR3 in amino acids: CAHCRGRNTEAFF. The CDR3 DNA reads TGTGCCCATTGCAGGGGACGCAACACTGAAGCTTTCTTT. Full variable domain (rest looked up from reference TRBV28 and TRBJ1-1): DVKVTQSSRYLVKRTGEKVFLECVQDMDHENMFWYRQDPGLGLRLIYFSYDVKMKEKGDIPEGYSVSREKKERFSLILESASTNQTSMYLCAHCRGRNTEAFFGQGTRLTVV.

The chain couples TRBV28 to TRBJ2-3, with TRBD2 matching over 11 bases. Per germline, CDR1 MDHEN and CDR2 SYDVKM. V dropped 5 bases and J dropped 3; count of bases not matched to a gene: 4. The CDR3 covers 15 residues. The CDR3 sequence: CASSAGLAATDTQYF. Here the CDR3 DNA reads TGTGCCAGCAGTGCGGGACTAGCGGCAACAGATACGCAGTATTTT.

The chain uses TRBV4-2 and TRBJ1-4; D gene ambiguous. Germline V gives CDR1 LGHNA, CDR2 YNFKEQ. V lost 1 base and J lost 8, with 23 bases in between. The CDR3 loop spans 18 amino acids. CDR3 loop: CASSQGRVRTADFEKLFF. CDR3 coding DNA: TGTGCCAGCAGCCAAGGGCGGGTTAGGACGGCGGATTTCGAAAAACTGTTTTTT.